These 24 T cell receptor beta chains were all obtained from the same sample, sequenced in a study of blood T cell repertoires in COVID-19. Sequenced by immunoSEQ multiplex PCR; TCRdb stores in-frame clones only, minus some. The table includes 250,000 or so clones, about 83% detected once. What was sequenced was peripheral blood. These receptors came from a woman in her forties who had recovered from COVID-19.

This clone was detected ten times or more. In DNA form, the CDR3 reads TGCGCCAGCAGCGGACAGTTAGGACAGCCCCAGCATTTT. It specifies CASSGQLGQPQHF. This chain uses TRBV10-1 with TRBJ1-5; a possible D gene is TRBD1 (6 bases). The V end was cut by 6 bases, the J end by 7 bases, with 13 bases between. The germline V gene encodes CDR1 WNHNN and CDR2 SYGVQD (reference sequence). This CDR3 region has 13 residues.

In DNA, the CDR3 is TGTGCCAGCAGAACCGAATGGGACAGGGTCACAGATACGCAGTATTTT. It yields the protein CASRTEWDRVTDTQYF. The gene calls are TRBV5-6 and TRBJ2-3; 9 nucleotides line up with TRBD1. Germline-derived CDR1 and CDR2 are SGHDT and YYEEEE. The ends lost 5 bases at V and 2 bases at J; junction bases unmatched: 9. The CDR3 consists of 16 residues.

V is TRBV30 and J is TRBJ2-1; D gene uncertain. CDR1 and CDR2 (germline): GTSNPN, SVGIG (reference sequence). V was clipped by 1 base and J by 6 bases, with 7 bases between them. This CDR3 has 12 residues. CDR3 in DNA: TGTGCCTGGAGTGAACAGTTCAATGAGCAGTTCTTC. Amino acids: CAWSEQFNEQFF.

The CDR3: CASSPRGGSDSPLHF. Written as DNA, the CDR3 is TGTGCCAGCAGCCCCCGCGGGGGCTCGGATTCACCCCTCCACTTT. The chain recombines TRBV7-9 with TRBJ1-6, with a possible D match to TRBD1 (6 bases). Germline assignment: CDR1 SEHNR and CDR2 FQNEAQ (reference sequence). The CDR3 length is 15 residues. Trimming left V 5 bases short and J 8 bases short, with 16 bases between.

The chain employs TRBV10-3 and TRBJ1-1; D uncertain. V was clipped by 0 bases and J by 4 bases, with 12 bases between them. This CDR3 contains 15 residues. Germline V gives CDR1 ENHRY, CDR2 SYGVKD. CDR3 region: CAISESSRQSTEAFF. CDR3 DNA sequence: TGTGCCATCAGTGAGTCGTCGCGGCAGAGCACTGAAGCTTTCTTT.

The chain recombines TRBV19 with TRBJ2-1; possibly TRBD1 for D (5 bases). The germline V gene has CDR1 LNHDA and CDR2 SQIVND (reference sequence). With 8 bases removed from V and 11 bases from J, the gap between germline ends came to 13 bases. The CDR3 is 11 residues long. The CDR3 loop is CASQQGAKQFF. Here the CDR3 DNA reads TGTGCCAGTCAGCAAGGGGCGAAGCAGTTCTTC.

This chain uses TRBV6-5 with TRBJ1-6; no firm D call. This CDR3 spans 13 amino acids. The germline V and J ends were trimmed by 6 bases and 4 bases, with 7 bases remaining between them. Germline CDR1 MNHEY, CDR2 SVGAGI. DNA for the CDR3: TGTGCCAGCAGCGGACTGTATAATTCACCCCTCCACTTT. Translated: CASSGLYNSPLHF.

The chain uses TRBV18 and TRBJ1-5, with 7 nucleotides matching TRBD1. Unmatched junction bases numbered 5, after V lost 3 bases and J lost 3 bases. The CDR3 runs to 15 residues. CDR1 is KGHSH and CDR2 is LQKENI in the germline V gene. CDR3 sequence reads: CASSPSTGANQPQHF. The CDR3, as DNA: TGTGCCAGCTCACCGTCCACAGGGGCCAATCAGCCCCAGCATTTT. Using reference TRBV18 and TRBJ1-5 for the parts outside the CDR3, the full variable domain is NAGVMQNPRHLVRRRGQEARLRCSPMKGHSHVYWYRQLPEEGLKFMVYLQKENIIDESGMPKERFSAEFPKEGPSILRIQQVVRGDSAAYFCASSPSTGANQPQHFGDGTRLSIL.

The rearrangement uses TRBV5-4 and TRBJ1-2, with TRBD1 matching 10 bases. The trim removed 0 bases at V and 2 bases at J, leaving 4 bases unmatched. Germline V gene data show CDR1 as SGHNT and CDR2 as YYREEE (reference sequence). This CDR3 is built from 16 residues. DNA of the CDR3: TGTGCCAGCAGCTTGGGGGAGGACAGGGGGAACTATGGCTACACCTTC. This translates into CASSLGEDRGNYGYTF.

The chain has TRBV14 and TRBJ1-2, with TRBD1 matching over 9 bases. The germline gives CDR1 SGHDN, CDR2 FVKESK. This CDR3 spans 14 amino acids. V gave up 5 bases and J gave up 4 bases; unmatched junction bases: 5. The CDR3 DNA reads TGTGCCAGCAGCTTGGACAGGGGAGGCTATGGCTACACCTTC. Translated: CASSLDRGGYGYTF.

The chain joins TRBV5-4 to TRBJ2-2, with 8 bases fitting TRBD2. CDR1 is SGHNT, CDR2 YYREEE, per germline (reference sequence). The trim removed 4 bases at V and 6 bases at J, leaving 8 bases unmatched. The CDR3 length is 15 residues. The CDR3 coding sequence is TGTGCCAGCAGCCGCGGGGGGATTGATCCCGGGGAGCTGTTTTTT. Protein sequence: CASSRGGIDPGELFF.

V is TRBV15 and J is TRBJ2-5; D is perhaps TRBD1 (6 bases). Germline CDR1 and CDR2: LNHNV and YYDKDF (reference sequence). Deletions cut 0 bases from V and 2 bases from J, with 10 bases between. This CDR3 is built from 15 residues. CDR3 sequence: CATSREAGVQETQYF. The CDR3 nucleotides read TGTGCCACCAGCAGAGAAGCAGGGGTGCAAGAGACCCAGTACTTC.

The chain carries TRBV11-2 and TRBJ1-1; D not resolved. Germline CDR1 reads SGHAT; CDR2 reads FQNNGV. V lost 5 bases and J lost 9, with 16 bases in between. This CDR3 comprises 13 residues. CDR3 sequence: CASSPSGITKAFF. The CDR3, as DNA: TGTGCCAGCAGCCCTTCGGGAATCACAAAAGCTTTCTTT.

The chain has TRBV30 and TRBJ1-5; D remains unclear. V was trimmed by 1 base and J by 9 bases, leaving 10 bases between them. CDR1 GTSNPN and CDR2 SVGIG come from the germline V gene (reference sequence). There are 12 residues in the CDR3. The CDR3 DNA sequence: TGTGCCTGGAGTGGGGTTGAGGGGCCCCAGCATTTT. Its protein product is CAWSGVEGPQHF.

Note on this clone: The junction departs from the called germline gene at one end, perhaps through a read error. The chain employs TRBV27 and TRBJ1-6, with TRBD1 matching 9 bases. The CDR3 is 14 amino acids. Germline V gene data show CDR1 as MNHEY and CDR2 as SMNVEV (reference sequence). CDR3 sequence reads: CASTLGQGSSPLHF. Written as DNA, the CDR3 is TGTGCCAGCACTTTAGGACAGGGGAGCTCACCCCTCCACTTT.

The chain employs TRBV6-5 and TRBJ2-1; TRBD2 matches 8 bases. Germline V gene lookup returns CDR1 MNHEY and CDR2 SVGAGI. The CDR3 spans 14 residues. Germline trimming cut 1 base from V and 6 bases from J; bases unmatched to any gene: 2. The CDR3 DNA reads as TGTGCCAGCAGTTACTTCGGGGGGGCCAATGAGCAGTTCTTC. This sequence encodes CASSYFGGANEQFF.

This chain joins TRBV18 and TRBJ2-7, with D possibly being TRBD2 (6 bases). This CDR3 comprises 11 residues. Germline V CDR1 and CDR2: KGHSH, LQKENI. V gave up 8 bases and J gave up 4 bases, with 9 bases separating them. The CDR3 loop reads CASRDSYEQYF. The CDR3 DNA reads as TGTGCCAGCCGGGACTCGTACGAGCAGTACTTC.

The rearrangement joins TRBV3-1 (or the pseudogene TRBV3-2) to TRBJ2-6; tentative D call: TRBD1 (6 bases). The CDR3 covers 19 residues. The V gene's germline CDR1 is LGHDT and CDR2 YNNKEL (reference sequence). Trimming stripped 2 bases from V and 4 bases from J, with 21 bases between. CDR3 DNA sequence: TGTGCCAGCAGCCAACGTGTGGGCCAGGGGTCCATCGGGGCCAACGTCCTGACTTTC. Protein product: CASSQRVGQGSIGANVLTF.

CDR3 nucleotide sequence: TGTGCCAGCAGCTCCGGACTAGCTTACATTCAGTACTTC. Amino acids: CASSSGLAYIQYF. V and J are TRBV6-5 and TRBJ2-4; TRBD2 matches 8 bases. The CDR3 is made up of 13 amino acids. From germline, CDR1 is MNHEY and CDR2 SVGAGI. The V segment lost 6 bases and the J segment 8 bases; nucleotides outside the gene matches: 6.

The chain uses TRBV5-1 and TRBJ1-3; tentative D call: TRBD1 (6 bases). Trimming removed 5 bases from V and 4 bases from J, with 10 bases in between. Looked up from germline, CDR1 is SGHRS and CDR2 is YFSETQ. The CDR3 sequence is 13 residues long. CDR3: CASSTGRGNTIYF. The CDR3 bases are TGCGCCAGCAGTACAGGGCGAGGAAACACCATATATTTT.

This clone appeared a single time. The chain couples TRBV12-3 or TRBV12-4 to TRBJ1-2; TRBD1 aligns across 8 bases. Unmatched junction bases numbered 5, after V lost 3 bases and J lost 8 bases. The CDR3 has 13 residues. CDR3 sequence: CASSLGTGGGYTF. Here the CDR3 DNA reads TGTGCCAGCAGTTTGGGGACAGGCGGCGGCTACACCTTC.

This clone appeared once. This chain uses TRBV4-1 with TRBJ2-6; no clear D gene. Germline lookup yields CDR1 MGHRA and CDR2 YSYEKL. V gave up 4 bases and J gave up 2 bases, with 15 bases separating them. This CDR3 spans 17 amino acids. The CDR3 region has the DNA TGCGCCAGCAGCCCTGTCAGGAATCTCGCTGGGGCCAACGTCCTGACTTTC. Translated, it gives CASSPVRNLAGANVLTF.

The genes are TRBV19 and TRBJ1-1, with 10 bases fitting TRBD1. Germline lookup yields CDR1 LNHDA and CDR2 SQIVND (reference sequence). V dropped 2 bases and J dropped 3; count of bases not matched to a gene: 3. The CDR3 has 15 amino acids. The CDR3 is CASSIRGTGDTEAFF. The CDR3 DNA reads TGTGCCAGTAGTATAAGGGGGACAGGGGACACTGAAGCTTTCTTT.

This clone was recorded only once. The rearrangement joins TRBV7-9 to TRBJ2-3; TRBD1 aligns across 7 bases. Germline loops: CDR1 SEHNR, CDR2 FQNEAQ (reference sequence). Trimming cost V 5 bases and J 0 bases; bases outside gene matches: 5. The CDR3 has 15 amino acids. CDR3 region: CASSMTGPSTDTQYF. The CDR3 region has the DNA TGTGCCAGCAGCATGACAGGGCCTAGCACAGATACGCAGTATTTT.